This passage covers 18 T cell receptor beta chains from one sample sequenced in a study of blood T cells in healthy people across ages. Alongside a J-beta primer mix, a sample-barcoded 5' primer served in a second PCR lasting 7 to 11 cycles. TCRdb passed the 5' RACE reads through MiXCR, listing each CDR3 protein once. The sample records about 1.8 million distinct CDR3 sequences, 49% being singletons. Material for sequencing was blood. The receptors derive from a woman in her thirties or forties in good health.

This clonotype was detected a few times. The J gene is TRBJ2-1, the V gene TRBV5-1; 7 bases line up with TRBD1. Germline loops: CDR1 SGHRS, CDR2 YFSETQ. This CDR3 has 16 residues. Trimming cost V 5 bases and J 4 bases; bases outside gene matches: 12. The CDR3 DNA sequence: TGCGCCAGCAGAGTGTTAGGACAGGCGATATACAATGAGCAGTTCTTC. This encodes CASRVLGQAIYNEQFF.

This clonotype occurred a few times. The chain employs TRBV29-1 and TRBJ2-3; TRBD2 might be the D (6 bases). Trimming pared 4 bases from V and 2 bases from J, leaving 7 bases between. CDR3 length: 12 residues. Germline CDR1 is SQVTM and CDR2 is ANQGSEA. This CDR3 is CSVGRVTDTQYF. The CDR3 nucleotides read TGCAGCGTTGGGAGGGTCACAGATACGCAGTATTTT.

There are a few counts of this clonotype. The CDR3 DNA reads TGTGCCAGCAGTCGGGGACAGTTTTCCTACAATGAGCAGTTCTTC. This sequence encodes CASSRGQFSYNEQFF. The V gene is TRBV27, the J gene TRBJ2-1, with 7 bases identical to TRBD1. Looked up from germline, CDR1 is MNHEY and CDR2 is SMNVEV (reference sequence). With 5 bases clipped from V and 1 base from J, the junction kept 5 bases outside the gene matches. CDR3 length: 15 amino acids.

This chain uses TRBV11-1 with TRBJ1-4, with TRBD1 as a possible D gene (5 bases). CDR3 length equals 16 residues. Between the trimmed V and J ends, which lost 5 bases and 0 bases, there was a span of 13 bases. The germline V gene encodes CDR1 SGHAT and CDR2 FQDESV (reference sequence). The CDR3 DNA follows: TGTGCCAGCAGCCTCGACAGTGCCTCAACTAATGAAAAACTGTTTTTT. Translation: CASSLDSASTNEKLFF. The variable domain in full, with the rest retrieved from reference TRBV11-1 and TRBJ1-4, is EAEVAQSPRYKITEKSQAVAFWCDPISGHATLYWYRQILGQGPELLVQFQDESVVDDSQLPKDRFSAERLKGVDSTLKIQPAELGDSAMYLCASSLDSASTNEKLFFGSGTQLSVL.

V usage is TRBV6-1 and J usage is TRBJ1-5; a weak D match, TRBD1 (6 bases). The CDR3 sequence is 17 residues long. Trimming pared 2 bases from V and 3 bases from J, leaving 17 bases between. Germline V CDR1 and CDR2: MNHNS, SASEGT. CDR3 bases: TGTGCCAGCAGTGAAAGGGGGGGCGGAGGAGTCAATCAGCCCCAGCATTTT. Amino acid sequence: CASSERGGGGVNQPQHF.

This clonotype was picked up a small number of times. V and J are TRBV5-1 and TRBJ2-5; TRBD2 matches 8 bases. There are 17 residues in the CDR3. Germline V gene data show CDR1 as SGHRS and CDR2 as YFSETQ. The junction had 9 bases not matched to a gene; V was cut back by 0 bases and J by 2 bases. CDR3 DNA: TGCGCCAGCAGCTTGGGGCTGCTACTAGCGGAGCAAGAGACCCAGTACTTC. Its protein is CASSLGLLLAEQETQYF.

V usage is TRBV3-1 and J usage is TRBJ2-5, with D unresolved. The germline V and J ends were trimmed by 1 base and 1 base, with 10 bases remaining between them. Germline V gene lookup returns CDR1 LGHDT and CDR2 YNNKEL (reference sequence). The CDR3 runs to 15 residues. DNA for the CDR3: TGTGCCAGCAGCCAAGTGTTTAGAACCCAAGAGACCCAGTACTTC. Translating it yields CASSQVFRTQETQYF.

There are a few counts of this clonotype. The chain joins TRBV2 to TRBJ2-4; D might be TRBD1 (5 bases). From germline, CDR1 is SNHLY and CDR2 FYNNEI. The germline V and J ends were trimmed by 6 bases and 1 base, with 13 bases remaining between them. This CDR3 has 15 residues. The CDR3 DNA follows: TGTGCCAGCAGGTCCACAGGTGCCGCCAAAAACATTCAGTACTTC. It is translated as CASRSTGAAKNIQYF.

This clonotype was observed a handful of times. The chain links TRBV20-1 to TRBJ2-1, with 8 bases aligning to TRBD1. CDR1 DFQATT and CDR2 SNEGSKA come from the germline V gene (reference sequence). J gave up 15 bases and V 3 bases, and 10 bases lay outside the gene matches. This CDR3 is built from 12 residues. CDR3 residues: CSASRTGQGVFF. In DNA form, the CDR3 reads TGCAGTGCTAGCCGAACAGGACAGGGAGTGTTCTTC.

The gene calls are TRBV5-1 and TRBJ1-2, with no clear D. The CDR3 runs to 13 residues. Germline V gives CDR1 SGHRS, CDR2 YFSETQ. V lost 3 bases and J lost 4, with 10 bases in between. This CDR3 is CASSSGSTYGYTF. The CDR3 DNA follows: TGCGCCAGCAGCTCGGGAAGCACCTATGGCTACACCTTC. The full variable domain, completed using reference TRBV5-1 and TRBJ1-2, is KAGVTQTPRYLIKTRGQQVTLSCSPISGHRSVSWYQQTPGQGLQFLFEYFSETQRNKGNFPGRFSGRQFSNSRSEMNVSTLELGDSALYLCASSSGSTYGYTFGSGTRLTVV.

This sequence joins TRBV5-1 and TRBJ1-1; D call uncertain. CDR3 size: 15 residues. Trimming shortened V by 3 bases and J by 0 bases, and 12 bases separated the two germline ends. Germline lookup yields CDR1 SGHRS and CDR2 YFSETQ. CDR3 loop: CASSSGDMLNTEAFF. CDR3 nucleotides: TGCGCCAGCAGCTCCGGGGATATGCTGAACACTGAAGCTTTCTTT.

The gene calls are TRBV4-2 and TRBJ2-3; TRBD2 agrees at 11 bases. This CDR3 contains 17 residues. From germline, CDR1 is LGHNA and CDR2 YNFKEQ. J gave up 5 bases and V 2 bases, and 9 bases lay outside the gene matches. CDR3 protein: CASSQRSSGGQGDTQYF. The CDR3 DNA reads as TGTGCCAGCAGCCAACGCTCTAGCGGGGGGCAGGGAGATACGCAGTATTTT.

J is TRBJ1-2 and V is TRBV4-1; D is unclear. Germline CDR1 reads MGHRA; CDR2 reads YSYEKL. CDR3 size: 14 residues. Trimming took 0 bases from V and 4 from J, leaving 9 bases between them. The CDR3 DNA is TGCGCCAGCAGCCAAGATTCCGGCCTCTATGGCTACACCTTC. Translated, it gives CASSQDSGLYGYTF.

The V call is TRBV10-3, the J call TRBJ1-2; weak D call: TRBD1 (6 bases). V shed 2 bases and J shed 4 bases, with 11 bases lying between them. The V gene's germline CDR1 is ENHRY and CDR2 SYGVKD. The CDR3 is 14 residues long. The CDR3 DNA follows: TGTGCCATCAGTGAGCAGGGGCGCGGCTATGGCTACACCTTC. Translating gives CAISEQGRGYGYTF.

This chain joins TRBV12-3 or TRBV12-4 and TRBJ1-5; TRBD1 agrees at 9 bases. This CDR3 is 15 amino acids long. V was pared by 3 bases and J by 2 bases, with 2 bases of the junction left unmatched. The CDR3 DNA reads TGTGCCAGCAGTTTCCGGACAGGGGGCAATCAGCCCCAGCATTTT. This translates into CASSFRTGGNQPQHF.

There are a few counts of this clonotype. The chain uses TRBV10-3 and TRBJ2-5; possibly TRBD1 or TRBD2 for D (5 bases each). CDR1 is ENHRY and CDR2 is SYGVKD in the germline V gene. The CDR3 consists of 14 residues. Trimming cost V 3 bases and J 5 bases, with 13 bases left between them. In DNA, the CDR3 is TGTGCCATCAGTGACCACGGCAGGGAGGAGACCCAGTACTTC. Translation gives CAISDHGREETQYF.

The chain couples TRBV15 to TRBJ2-3; TRBD2 aligns across 12 bases. The CDR3 is made up of 16 amino acids. The V segment lost 5 bases and the J segment 3 bases; nucleotides outside the gene matches: 6. Germline CDR1 is LNHNV and CDR2 is YYDKDF (reference sequence). This CDR3 is CATSLAGGRATDTQYF. The CDR3 bases are TGTGCCACCAGCCTAGCGGGGGGGAGGGCTACAGATACGCAGTATTTT.

The V gene is TRBV7-2, the J gene TRBJ2-5; the D gene is possibly TRBD2 (5 bases). Trimming removed 2 bases at V and 4 bases at J, with 14 bases between. CDR3 size: 15 residues. The germline gives CDR1 SGHTA, CDR2 FQGNSA. The CDR3 protein is CASSLRPPGGETQYF. DNA for the CDR3: TGTGCCAGCAGCTTAAGGCCCCCCGGAGGAGAGACCCAGTACTTC.